The 32 T cell receptor beta chains below come from one sample, sequenced in a study of read filtering for tumor transcriptome and immune sequencing. Molecular barcoded adaptors covering alpha/delta and beta/gamma chains were used on 400 ng RNA. TCRdb fed the reads into MiXCR, producing one record per CDR3 protein. The sample has tens of thousands of distinct CDR3 sequences, about 20% seen once. Input material: a population of CD138-negative cells sorted from bone marrow. All receptors derive from a donor aged 40 or older with multiple myeloma.

This clonotype was observed many times. This sequence joins TRBV12-3 or TRBV12-4 and TRBJ1-4; D not certain. CDR3 length: 14 residues. V lost 3 bases to trimming and J lost 1 base, with 6 bases between them. For the CDR3, the DNA is TGTGCCAGCAGTTTGGGGATAACTAATGAAAAACTGTTTTTT. Translated, it gives CASSLGITNEKLFF.

This clonotype was counted many times. The chain recombines TRBV10-3 with TRBJ2-5; D may be TRBD1 (6 bases). The CDR3 is 13 amino acids. Germline loops: CDR1 ENHRY, CDR2 SYGVKD. With 2 bases removed from V and 4 bases from J, the gap between germline ends came to 8 bases. This chain's CDR3 is CAISEPRGETQYF. The CDR3 coding sequence is TGTGCCATCAGTGAGCCCAGGGGAGAGACCCAGTACTTC.

This clonotype was seen repeatedly, ten times or more. The gene calls are TRBV7-2 and TRBJ1-5, with unresolved D. V was shortened by 5 bases and J by 6 bases, with 11 bases between the two germline ends. This CDR3 is 13 amino acids long. CDR1 is SGHTA and CDR2 is FQGNSA in the germline V gene. Here the CDR3 DNA reads TGTGCCAGCAGCCCAGTGGTGCTTCAGCCCCAGCATTTT. This translates into CASSPVVLQPQHF.

This clonotype has at least ten counts. The CDR3 here is CATSRDRLNTEAFF. The CDR3 DNA is TGTGCCACCAGCAGAGATCGTCTGAACACTGAAGCTTTCTTT. The gene calls are TRBV15 and TRBJ1-1; D remains ambiguous. The CDR3 sequence is 14 residues long. Germline loops: CDR1 LNHNV, CDR2 YYDKDF (reference sequence). Trimming removed 0 bases at V and 0 bases at J, with 5 bases between.

This clonotype was counted ten times or more. One junction end disagrees with the germline gene, perhaps due to a read error. J is TRBJ1-1 and V is TRBV4-1, with a tentative D call TRBD1 (5 bases). This CDR3 spans 16 amino acids. Germline values: CDR1 MGHRA, CDR2 YSYEKL. In DNA form, the CDR3 reads TGTGCCAGCAGCCAAGCCCATCTGGGGCCTCAGACTGAAGCTTTCTTT. Its protein is CASSQAHLGPQTEAFF.

This clonotype was detected only a few times. The gene calls are TRBV5-1 and TRBJ1-3; D gene unclear. CDR1 and CDR2 from the germline V gene are SGHRS and YFSETQ. The V and J ends lost 0 bases and 0 bases respectively, with 16 bases between them. CDR3 length equals 18 residues. Here the CDR3 DNA reads TGCGCCAGCAGCTTGGGGCAGCCGTTTGGGTACTCTGGAAACACCATATATTTT. Its translation: CASSLGQPFGYSGNTIYF.

This clonotype was seen at least ten times. CDR3 DNA: TGCGCCAGCAGCCAAGCGAAGGTTGGTGGCTATGGCTACACCTTC. Its translation: CASSQAKVGGYGYTF. This chain links TRBV4-1 with TRBJ1-2, with D hard to call. Trimming cost V 1 base and J 4 bases, with 13 bases left between them. The germline CDR1 and CDR2 sequences are MGHRA and YSYEKL. This CDR3 region has 15 residues.

As to this clonotype: Compared with germline, one end of the junction differs, possibly owing to a read error. This rearrangement joins TRBV28 to TRBJ2-3, with D perhaps matching TRBD1 or TRBD2 (6 bases each). The CDR3 consists of 15 residues. Germline CDR1 and CDR2: MDHEN and SYDVKM. This CDR3 is CASSLERGDTDTQCF. The CDR3 DNA reads as TGTGCCAGCAGTTTGGAAAGGGGGGACACAGATACGCAGTGTTTT.

This clonotype showed up many times. V and J are TRBV20-1 and TRBJ2-1, with 10 positions matching TRBD1. Trimming took 5 bases from V and 5 from J; bases not matched to a gene: 9. This CDR3 is built from 15 residues. CDR1 and CDR2 from the germline V gene are DFQATT and SNEGSKA (reference sequence). The CDR3 bases are TGCAGTGCTCCCCGACGGGACAGGGGAGACAATGAGCAGTTCTTC. This encodes CSAPRRDRGDNEQFF.

Only a few counts were recorded for this clonotype. The V gene is TRBV7-6, the J gene TRBJ1-5, with TRBD1 matching over 10 bases. CDR1 and CDR2 (germline): SGHVS, FNYEAQ. The CDR3 contains 15 residues. The V and J ends lost 3 bases and 3 bases, in that order; junction bases with no gene match: 2. CDR3 loop: CASSLGTGVNQPQHF. CDR3 bases: TGTGCCAGCAGCTTGGGGACAGGGGTCAATCAGCCCCAGCATTTT.

This clonotype was seen a handful of times. The CDR3 is CASRRTDFNEQFF. The DNA of the CDR3 is TGTGCCAGCAGAAGGACTGATTTTAATGAGCAGTTCTTC. The J gene is TRBJ2-1, the V gene TRBV11-2; D possibly corresponds to TRBD2 (5 bases). The CDR3 is 13 residues long. V was trimmed by 6 bases and J by 7 bases, leaving 13 bases between them. In germline, CDR1 is SGHAT, CDR2 FQNNGV.

This clonotype was picked up many times. V is TRBV19 and J is TRBJ2-1; D gene unclear. This CDR3 has 15 amino acids. V was shortened by 3 bases and J by 0 bases, with 9 bases between the two germline ends. Germline CDR1 reads LNHDA; CDR2 reads SQIVND (reference sequence). For the CDR3, the DNA is TGTGCCAGTAGTATCCTGGGAAGCTCCTACAATGAGCAGTTCTTC. This gives the protein CASSILGSSYNEQFF.

This clonotype appeared many times. V gene TRBV20-1 combines with J gene TRBJ2-7, with TRBD2 as a possible D gene (5 bases). The CDR3 sequence is 12 residues long. Germline CDR1 and CDR2: DFQATT and SNEGSKA (reference sequence). Trimming cost V 5 bases and J 12 bases, with 20 bases left between them. The CDR3 nucleotides read TGCAGTGCTGCCGAGCCCCCTTCTGGAGGGTACTTC. Protein sequence: CSAAEPPSGGYF.

There are many counts of this clonotype. V gene TRBV5-1 combines with J gene TRBJ2-5, with no clear D. Germline CDR1 is SGHRS and CDR2 is YFSETQ. Trimming removed 5 bases at V and 3 bases at J, with 8 bases between. The CDR3 runs 12 residues. The CDR3 sequence is CASRPNEETQYF. CDR3 nucleotides: TGCGCCAGCAGACCTAACGAAGAGACCCAGTACTTC.

This clonotype was picked up one time. The genes are TRBV7-9 and TRBJ1-5; D call uncertain. Per germline, CDR1 SEHNR and CDR2 FQNEAQ (reference sequence). The CDR3 length is 13 residues. V was clipped by 5 bases and J by 6 bases, with 11 bases between them. The CDR3 loop is CASSPDGGQPQHF. The CDR3 nucleotides read TGTGCCAGCAGCCCCGACGGTGGTCAGCCCCAGCATTTT. Using reference TRBV7-9 and TRBJ1-5 for the parts outside the CDR3, the full variable domain is DTGVSQNPRHKITKRGQNVTFRCDPISEHNRLYWYRQTLGQGPEFLTYFQNEAQLEKSRLLSDRFSAERPKGSFSTLEIQRTEQGDSAMYLCASSPDGGQPQHFGDGTRLSIL.

This clonotype is a singleton in its sample. Being one base from a much bigger clone, this may be a read error. The V call is TRBV6-5, the J call TRBJ1-1; TRBD1 matches 7 bases. The CDR3 contains 13 residues. Germline V gives CDR1 MNHEY, CDR2 SVGAGI. The junction had 4 bases not matched to a gene; V was cut back by 6 bases and J by 3 bases. CDR3 sequence (DNA): TGTGCCAGCAGGTTAACAGGGGACACTGAAGCTTTCTTT. This codes for CASRLTGDTEAFF.

In its sample, this clonotype was seen many times. The chain links TRBV20-1 to TRBJ2-7; D is possibly TRBD1 or TRBD2 (5 bases each). Trimming took 2 bases from V and 4 from J, leaving 15 bases between them. Germline values: CDR1 DFQATT, CDR2 SNEGSKA (reference sequence). The CDR3 is 14 residues long. The CDR3 loop reads CSARFPAGRYEQYF. CDR3 nucleotides: TGCAGTGCTAGATTTCCGGCAGGGAGATACGAGCAGTACTTC.

In this sample, this clonotype turned up many times. The chain uses TRBV13 and TRBJ2-4; possibly TRBD1 for D (6 bases). The germline gives CDR1 PRHDT, CDR2 FYEKMQ (reference sequence). V lost 6 bases, J lost 4 bases, and 16 bases lay in between. The CDR3 is made up of 15 amino acids. The CDR3 loop is CASREQGSLKNIQYF. For the CDR3, the DNA is TGTGCCAGCAGGGAACAGGGCTCCCTAAAAAACATTCAGTACTTC.

Notes on this clonotype: This may stem from a read error, because a much larger clone lies one nucleotide away. The chain carries TRBV6-2 or TRBV6-3 and TRBJ2-2, with D maybe TRBD2 (6 bases). V lost 8 bases and J lost 5, with 15 bases in between. Germline V lookup: CDR1 MNHEY, CDR2 SVGEGT. The CDR3 loop spans 14 amino acids. The CDR3 nucleotides read TGTGCCAGCGGTCCAGCGGCGGGGACCGGGGAGCTGTTTTTT. The encoded protein is CASGPAAGTGELFF.

CDR3: CASSLRAGDNEKLFF. DNA of the CDR3: TGTGCCAGCAGCTTGCGTGCAGGGGATAATGAAAAACTGTTTTTT. The J gene is TRBJ1-4, the V gene TRBV5-4; TRBD1 is a possible D gene (6 bases). The CDR3 is 15 residues long. CDR1 SGHNT and CDR2 YYREEE come from the germline V gene (reference sequence). V gave up 1 base and J gave up 4 bases, with 11 bases separating them.

V gene TRBV28 combines with J gene TRBJ2-4; 9 positions agree with TRBD1. The CDR3 is made up of 19 amino acids. The ends lost 1 base at V and 2 bases at J; junction bases unmatched: 12. In germline, CDR1 is MDHEN, CDR2 SYDVKM. The CDR3 loop reads CASSLSIIRDRETKNIQYF. CDR3 nucleotides: TGTGCCAGCAGTTTATCAATAATAAGGGACAGGGAAACCAAAAACATTCAGTACTTC.

This clonotype came up many times. A far larger clone is one base from this, pointing to a likely read error. This chain links TRBV12-3 or TRBV12-4 with TRBJ2-7; D remains unclear. V gave up 5 bases and J gave up 5 bases, with 10 bases separating them. The CDR3 has 12 residues. In DNA, the CDR3 is TGTGCCAGCAGTCTCCGACCCCACGAGCAGTACTTC. Protein sequence: CASSLRPHEQYF.

This clonotype came up many times. The V call is TRBV12-3 or TRBV12-4, the J call TRBJ2-1; the D is unclear. The CDR3 is 11 residues long. V lost 5 bases, J lost 10 bases, and 9 bases lay in between. CDR3 sequence (DNA): TGTGCCAGCAGTCTGGGTGGGGAGCAGTTCTTC. As protein: CASSLGGEQFF.

Note on this clonotype: A read error may explain this, as a much larger clone is one base away. The J gene is TRBJ2-1, the V gene TRBV4-1; D is possibly TRBD1 (6 bases). The CDR3 is made up of 16 amino acids. Germline assignment: CDR1 MGHRA and CDR2 YSYEKL. CDR3 nucleotide sequence: TGCGCCAGCAGCAGAGCCCAGGGGCTCACCAACAATGAGCGGTTCTTC. Translation gives CASSRAQGLTNNERFF.

The table lists this clonotype with many counts. This rearrangement joins TRBV7-9 to TRBJ2-7; D tentatively fits TRBD1 or TRBD2 (5 bases each). The CDR3 is made up of 15 amino acids. Trimming left V 7 bases short and J 6 bases short, with 22 bases between. Germline loops: CDR1 SEHNR, CDR2 FQNEAQ (reference sequence). CDR3 amino acids: CASTSGGAERFEQYF. The CDR3 DNA reads TGTGCCAGCACCTCGGGTGGGGCAGAGCGGTTCGAGCAGTACTTC. Full variable domain (rest looked up from reference TRBV7-9 and TRBJ2-7): DTGVSQNPRHKITKRGQNVTFRCDPISEHNRLYWYRQTLGQGPEFLTYFQNEAQLEKSRLLSDRFSAERPKGSFSTLEIQRTEQGDSAMYLCASTSGGAERFEQYFGPGTRLTVT.

This clonotype was detected ten times or more. The chain joins TRBV2 to TRBJ1-4; D unresolved. The V gene's germline CDR1 is SNHLY and CDR2 FYNNEI. This CDR3 is built from 14 residues. Deletions cut 8 bases from V and 4 bases from J, with 14 bases between. The CDR3 reads CASHRGIGNEKLFF. Written as DNA, the CDR3 is TGTGCCAGCCACCGCGGGATTGGTAATGAAAAACTGTTTTTT.

This clonotype was observed many times. This chain connects TRBV20-1 to TRBJ2-1; D might be TRBD2 (5 bases). Germline V lookup: CDR1 DFQATT, CDR2 SNEGSKA (reference sequence). The germline V and J ends were trimmed by 3 bases and 4 bases, with 13 bases remaining between them. This CDR3 is built from 14 residues. CDR3 region: CSASKKRDYNEQFF. CDR3 DNA sequence: TGCAGTGCTAGTAAGAAGAGGGATTACAATGAGCAGTTCTTC.

The J gene is TRBJ2-7, the V gene TRBV5-1; 8 bases are shared with TRBD1. Losses at the gene ends were 5 bases for V and 1 base for J; bases not matched to a gene: 5. This CDR3 contains 14 residues. Germline lookup yields CDR1 SGHRS and CDR2 YFSETQ. The CDR3 coding sequence is TGCGCCAGCAGAGACGGGACAGGATCCTACGAGCAGTACTTC. Translating gives CASRDGTGSYEQYF. The full variable domain, with the rest looked up from reference TRBV5-1 and TRBJ2-7, is KAGVTQTPRYLIKTRGQQVTLSCSPISGHRSVSWYQQTPGQGLQFLFEYFSETQRNKGNFPGRFSGRQFSNSRSEMNVSTLELGDSALYLCASRDGTGSYEQYFGPGTRLTVT.

As DNA, the CDR3 is TGTGCCAGCAGTGAACTGAGGACTGAAGCTTTCTTT. It codes for CASSELRTEAFF. The chain employs TRBV2 and TRBJ1-1; D remains ambiguous. CDR3 length: 12 residues. Per germline, CDR1 SNHLY and CDR2 FYNNEI. Trimming stripped 2 bases from V and 5 bases from J, with 6 bases between.

There are many counts of this clonotype. V is TRBV18 and J is TRBJ2-3; tentative D call: TRBD1 (5 bases). CDR1 and CDR2 from the germline V gene are KGHSH and LQKENI. The CDR3 sequence is 13 residues long. Trimming shortened V by 3 bases and J by 3 bases, and 7 bases separated the two germline ends. CDR3 nucleotide sequence: TGTGCCAGCTCACCTCCAGGGACAGATACGCAGTATTTT. Protein product: CASSPPGTDTQYF.

Turning to this clonotype: One end of the junction is discordant with germline, which a read error may explain. The chain couples TRBV20-1 to TRBJ2-1, with D unclear. Germline V CDR1 and CDR2: DFQATT, SNEGSKA (reference sequence). The CDR3 is 15 residues long. CDR3 nucleotide sequence: TGCAGTGCTAGAGAAGGCCTTAGCTCCTACAGTGAGCAGTTCTTC. Its protein product is CSAREGLSSYSEQFF.

The chain's CDR3 is CASSRSRGSNYGYTF. The DNA for the CDR3 is TGTGCCAGCAGTCGTTCCAGGGGTTCTAACTATGGCTACACCTTC. The chain carries TRBV27 and TRBJ1-2; D may be TRBD1 (6 bases). Trimming left V 5 bases short and J 0 bases short, with 13 bases between. The germline CDR1 and CDR2 sequences are MNHEY and SMNVEV (reference sequence). CDR3 size: 15 residues.